The sequence of this TCR beta chain was determined in a study of identical twins (TCRdb year 2016). Looking at the study overall: TCR alpha and beta repertoires from monozygotic twins, unrelated adults of various ages and cord blood were deep-sequenced to test whether fetal clonotypes persist. To rule out contamination, replicate twin experiments were performed at different times with different library preparation protocols.

Only a few counts were recorded for this clonotype. Its antigen has not been determined. Base quality data are lacking; no much larger clone is found one base away. Every donor in the study was a healthy Caucasian. The study at large found these results: Because the same donors could not be followed over many years, conclusions were based on cross-sectional statistical analysis. Abundant cord blood beta clonotypes carried fewer insertions; young adult naive repertoires showed a weaker similar trend, while memory repertoires showed none. A weaker excess of twin sharing was found in beta out-of-frame sequences because the signal-to-noise ratio was lowered by fewer shared sequences. Invariant T cells such as MAIT and iNKT could partly confound zero-insertion analyses, although diverse VJ usage argued against such confounding for most clonotypes. Recombination models systematically underestimated out-of-frame TCR alpha sharing in monozygotic twins but agreed with sharing between unrelated individuals. Compared with coincidental sharing between unrelated individuals, an excess of low generation-probability sequences was observed among out-of-frame TCR alpha sequences shared between twins.

The protocol used for the library was 5' RACE. Sequencer: Illumina HiSeq 2000. Template switching added a universal primer binding site, and the final cDNA carried a unique molecular identifier that allowed TCR cDNA molecules to be counted accurately. Specific primers in the conserved constant-segment region were used to synthesize first-strand cDNA for the TCR alpha and beta chains. To control for contamination, each cDNA library was double barcoded with a SMART-Mk sample barcode plus Illumina barcodes. TruSeq adapter sequences, together with Illumina sample barcodes, were added in two successive PCR steps. Sequencing of the TCR alpha and beta cDNA libraries was done on the Illumina HiSeq platform using custom primers. As for the original processing: Raw reads were processed with MiGEC to extract unique molecular identifiers, and MiXCR was used to determine CDR3 positions. Recombination models were inferred per individual with the repgenHMM and IGoR tools using an EM algorithm. Shared clonotypes were analyzed with the tcR package in R, and sharing was normalized by the product of cloneset sizes. To study raw recombination free of thymic and clonal selection effects, out-of-frame nonproductive sequences were analyzed. Using fastp at Q25 and MiXCR, TCRdb reprocessed the public reads and kept productive beta chains. All rows with the same CDR3 protein become a single entry with the most common DNA and genes. These V and J calls rely on TCRdb rather than the paper's analysis. A total of 1.5 million to 2 million distinct CDR3 sequences appear in this sample, under 35% of them only once. The ten most abundant clones make up over 0.25% of the sample.

V gives up 1 base and J gives up 3 bases, and the segment between their germline ends measures 11 bases. CDR1 SGHTA and CDR2 FQGNSA were looked up in the germline V gene. The CDR3 has 15 amino acids, counting the end cysteine and phenylalanine. Only the CDR3 DNA is retained, 45 bases long and in frame from the first base. This clonotype originated in a newborn girl in good health. The V and J segments used are TRBV7-2 and TRBJ2-3; a tentative D match to TRBD2 spans 6 bases. Source material: cord blood. This receptor carries the CDR3 CASSLVWGVTDTQYF. The bases read TGTGCCAGCAGCTTAGTATGGGGGGTGACAGATACGCAGTATTTT.